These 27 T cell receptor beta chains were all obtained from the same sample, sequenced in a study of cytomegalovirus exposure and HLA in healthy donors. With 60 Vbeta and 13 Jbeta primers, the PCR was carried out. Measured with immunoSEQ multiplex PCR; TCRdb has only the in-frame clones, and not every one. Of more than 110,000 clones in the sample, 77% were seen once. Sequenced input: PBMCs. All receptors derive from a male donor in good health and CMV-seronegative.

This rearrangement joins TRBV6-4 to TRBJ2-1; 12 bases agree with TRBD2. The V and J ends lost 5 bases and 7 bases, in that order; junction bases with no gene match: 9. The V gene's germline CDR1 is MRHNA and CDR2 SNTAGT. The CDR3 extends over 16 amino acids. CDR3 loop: CASSREWLAGGNEQFF. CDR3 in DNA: TGTGCCAGCAGTAGAGAGTGGCTAGCGGGGGGGAATGAGCAGTTCTTC.

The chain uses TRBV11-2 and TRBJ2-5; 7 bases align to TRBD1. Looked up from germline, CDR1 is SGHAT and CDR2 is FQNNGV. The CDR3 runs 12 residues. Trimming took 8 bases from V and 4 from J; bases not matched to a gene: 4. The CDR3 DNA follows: TGTGCCAGCGGGGGACAGTCAGAGACCCAGTACTTC. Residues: CASGGQSETQYF. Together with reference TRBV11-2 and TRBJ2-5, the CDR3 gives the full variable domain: EAGVAQSPRYKIIEKRQSVAFWCNPISGHATLYWYQQILGQGPKLLIQFQNNGVVDDSQLPKDRFSAERLKGVDSTLKIQPAKLEDSAVYLCASGGQSETQYFGPGTRLLVL.

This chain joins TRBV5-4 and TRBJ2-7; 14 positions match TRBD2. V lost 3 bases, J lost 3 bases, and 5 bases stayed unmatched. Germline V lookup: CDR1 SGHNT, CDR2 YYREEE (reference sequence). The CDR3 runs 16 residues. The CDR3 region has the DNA TGTGCCAGCAGCTCCCCCGGGACTAGCGGGAGCTACGAGCAGTACTTC. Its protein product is CASSSPGTSGSYEQYF.

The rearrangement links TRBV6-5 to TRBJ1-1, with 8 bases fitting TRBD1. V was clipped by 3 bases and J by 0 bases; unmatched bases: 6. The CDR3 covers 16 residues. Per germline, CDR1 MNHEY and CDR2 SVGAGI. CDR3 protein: CASSYSHRGMNTEAFF. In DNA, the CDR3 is TGTGCCAGCAGTTATTCACACAGGGGGATGAACACTGAAGCTTTCTTT.

Written as DNA, the CDR3 is TGTGCCAGCAGTCGTAACAGAGCCGGGGGTTATGGCTACACCTTC. It yields the protein CASSRNRAGGYGYTF. This chain connects TRBV6-5 to TRBJ1-2, with D possibly matching TRBD1 (5 bases). The CDR3 has 15 amino acids. V dropped 5 bases and J dropped 5 bases, with 18 bases sitting between them. CDR1 and CDR2 from the germline V gene are MNHEY and SVGAGI.

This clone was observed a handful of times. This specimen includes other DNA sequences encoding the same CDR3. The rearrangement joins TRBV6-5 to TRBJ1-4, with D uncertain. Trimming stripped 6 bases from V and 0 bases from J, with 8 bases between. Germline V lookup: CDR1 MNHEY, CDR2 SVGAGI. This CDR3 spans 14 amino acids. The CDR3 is CASSLTATNEKLFF. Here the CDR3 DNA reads TGTGCCAGCAGCCTAACAGCAACTAATGAAAAACTGTTTTTT.

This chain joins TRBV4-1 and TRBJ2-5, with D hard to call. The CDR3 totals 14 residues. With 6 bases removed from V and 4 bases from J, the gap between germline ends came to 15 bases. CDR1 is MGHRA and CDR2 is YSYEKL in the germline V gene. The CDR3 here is CASRLGYDRETQYF. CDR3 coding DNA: TGCGCCAGCAGGTTGGGCTACGATCGAGAGACCCAGTACTTC.

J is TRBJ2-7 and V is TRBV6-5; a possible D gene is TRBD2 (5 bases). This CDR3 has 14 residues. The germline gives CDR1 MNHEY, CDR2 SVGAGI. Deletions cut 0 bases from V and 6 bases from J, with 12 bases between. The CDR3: CASSYSNWRSEQYF. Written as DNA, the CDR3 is TGTGCCAGCAGTTACTCGAATTGGAGGAGCGAGCAGTACTTC.

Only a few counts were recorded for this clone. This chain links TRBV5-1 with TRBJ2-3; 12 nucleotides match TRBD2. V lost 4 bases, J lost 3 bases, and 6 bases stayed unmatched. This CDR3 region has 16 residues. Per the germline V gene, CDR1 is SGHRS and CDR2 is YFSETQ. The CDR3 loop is CASSRRTSGITDTQYF. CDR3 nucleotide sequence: TGCGCCAGCAGCCGAAGGACTAGCGGGATAACAGATACGCAGTATTTT.

The CDR3 spells CASSLSPDSSNTEAFF. The CDR3 nucleotides read TGTGCCAGCAGCTTGAGTCCAGACTCTTCGAACACTGAAGCTTTCTTT. The V and J genes are TRBV5-6 and TRBJ1-1; D is unresolved. CDR1 is SGHDT and CDR2 is YYEEEE in the germline V gene. Trimming shortened V by 1 base and J by 1 base, and 14 bases separated the two germline ends. This CDR3 spans 16 amino acids. Together with reference TRBV5-6 and TRBJ1-1, the CDR3 gives the full variable domain: DAGVTQSPTHLIKTRGQQVTLRCSPKSGHDTVSWYQQALGQGPQFIFQYYEEEERQRGNFPDRFSGHQFPNYSSELNVNALLLGDSALYLCASSLSPDSSNTEAFFGQGTRLTVV.

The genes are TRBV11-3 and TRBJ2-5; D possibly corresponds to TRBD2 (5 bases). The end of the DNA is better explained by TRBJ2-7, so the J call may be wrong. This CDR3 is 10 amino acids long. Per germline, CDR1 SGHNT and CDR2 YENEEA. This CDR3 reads CARRGNEQYF. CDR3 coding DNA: TGTGCCCGACGAGGGAACGAGCAGTACTTC.

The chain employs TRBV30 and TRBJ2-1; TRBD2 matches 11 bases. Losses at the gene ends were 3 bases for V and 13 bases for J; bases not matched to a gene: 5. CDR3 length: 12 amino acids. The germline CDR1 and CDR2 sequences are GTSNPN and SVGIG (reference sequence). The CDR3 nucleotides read TGTGCCTGGAGCGGGACTAGCGGTTTCCAGTTCTTC. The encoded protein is CAWSGTSGFQFF.

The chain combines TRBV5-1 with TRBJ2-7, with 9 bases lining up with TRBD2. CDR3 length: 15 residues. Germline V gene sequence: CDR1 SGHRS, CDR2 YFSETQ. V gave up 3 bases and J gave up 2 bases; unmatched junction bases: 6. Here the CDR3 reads CASSYPREGTYEQYF. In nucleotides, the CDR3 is TGCGCCAGCAGCTACCCGCGGGAGGGTACCTACGAGCAGTACTTC.

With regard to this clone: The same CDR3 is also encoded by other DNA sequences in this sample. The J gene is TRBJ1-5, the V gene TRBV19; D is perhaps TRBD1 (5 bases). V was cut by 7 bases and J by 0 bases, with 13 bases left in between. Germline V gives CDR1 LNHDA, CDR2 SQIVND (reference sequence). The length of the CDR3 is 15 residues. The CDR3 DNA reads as TGTGCCAGTACCTCTCCAGGGTATAGCAATCAGCCCCAGCATTTT. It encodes CASTSPGYSNQPQHF.

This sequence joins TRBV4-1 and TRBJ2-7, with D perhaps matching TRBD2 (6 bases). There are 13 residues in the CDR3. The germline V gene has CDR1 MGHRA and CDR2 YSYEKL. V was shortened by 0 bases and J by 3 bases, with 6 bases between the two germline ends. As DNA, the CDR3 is TGCGCCAGCAGCCAAGATAGCGGCTACGAGCAGTACTTC. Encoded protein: CASSQDSGYEQYF.

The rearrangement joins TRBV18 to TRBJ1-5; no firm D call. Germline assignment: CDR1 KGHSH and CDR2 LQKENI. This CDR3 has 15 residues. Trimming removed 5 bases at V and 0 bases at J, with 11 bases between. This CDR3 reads CASSTSAVSNQPQHF. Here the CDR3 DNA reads TGTGCCAGCTCAACCAGTGCGGTTAGCAATCAGCCCCAGCATTTT.

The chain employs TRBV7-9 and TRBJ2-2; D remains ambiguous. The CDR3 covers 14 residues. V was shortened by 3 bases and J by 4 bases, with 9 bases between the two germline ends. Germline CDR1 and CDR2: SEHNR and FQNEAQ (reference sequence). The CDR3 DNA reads TGTGCCAGCAGCTTTGATGGGCCCACCGGGGAGCTGTTTTTT. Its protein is CASSFDGPTGELFF.

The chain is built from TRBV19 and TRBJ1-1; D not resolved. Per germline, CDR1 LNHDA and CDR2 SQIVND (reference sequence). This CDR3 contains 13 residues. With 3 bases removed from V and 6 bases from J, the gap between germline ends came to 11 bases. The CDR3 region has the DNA TGTGCCAGTAGTATTGGTCGGGGAGCTGAAGCTTTCTTT. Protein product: CASSIGRGAEAFF.

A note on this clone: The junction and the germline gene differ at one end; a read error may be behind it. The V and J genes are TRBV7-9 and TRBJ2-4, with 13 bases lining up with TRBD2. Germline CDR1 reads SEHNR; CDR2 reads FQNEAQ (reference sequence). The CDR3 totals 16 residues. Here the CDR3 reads CSSSARLAGGLSIQYF. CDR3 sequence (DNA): TGTTCCAGCAGCGCGAGACTAGCGGGAGGTTTGAGCATTCAGTACTTC.

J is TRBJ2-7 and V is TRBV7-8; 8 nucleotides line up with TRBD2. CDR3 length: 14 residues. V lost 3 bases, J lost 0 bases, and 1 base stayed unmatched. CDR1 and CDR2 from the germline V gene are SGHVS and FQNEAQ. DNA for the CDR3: TGTGCCAGCAGCTTGCGGGAGGTCTCCTACGAGCAGTACTTC. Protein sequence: CASSLREVSYEQYF.

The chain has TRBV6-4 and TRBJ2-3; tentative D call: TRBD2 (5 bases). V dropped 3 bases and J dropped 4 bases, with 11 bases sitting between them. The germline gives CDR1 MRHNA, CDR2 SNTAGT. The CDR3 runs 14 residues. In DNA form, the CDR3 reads TGTGCCAGCAGTGAATCGGGTAGCGCAGATACGCAGTATTTT. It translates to CASSESGSADTQYF.

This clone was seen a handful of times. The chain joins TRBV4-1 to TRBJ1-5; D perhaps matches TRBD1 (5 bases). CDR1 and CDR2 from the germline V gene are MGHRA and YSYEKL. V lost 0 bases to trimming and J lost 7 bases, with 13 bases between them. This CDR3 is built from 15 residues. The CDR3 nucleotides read TGCGCCAGCAGCCAAGACGGGGCGCGGGACCAGCCCCAGCATTTT. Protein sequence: CASSQDGARDQPQHF.

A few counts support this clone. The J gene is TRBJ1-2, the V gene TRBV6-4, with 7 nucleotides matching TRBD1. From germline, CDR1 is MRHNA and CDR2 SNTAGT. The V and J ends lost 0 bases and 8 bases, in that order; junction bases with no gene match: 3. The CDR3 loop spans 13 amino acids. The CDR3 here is CASSDSTGNGYTF. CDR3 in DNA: TGTGCCAGCAGTGACTCGACAGGGAACGGCTACACCTTC.

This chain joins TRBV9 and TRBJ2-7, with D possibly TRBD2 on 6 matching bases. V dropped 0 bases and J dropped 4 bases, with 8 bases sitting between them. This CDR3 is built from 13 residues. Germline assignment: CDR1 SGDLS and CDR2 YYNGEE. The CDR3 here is CASSVGGEYEQYF. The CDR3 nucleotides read TGTGCCAGCAGCGTAGGGGGGGAATACGAGCAGTACTTC.

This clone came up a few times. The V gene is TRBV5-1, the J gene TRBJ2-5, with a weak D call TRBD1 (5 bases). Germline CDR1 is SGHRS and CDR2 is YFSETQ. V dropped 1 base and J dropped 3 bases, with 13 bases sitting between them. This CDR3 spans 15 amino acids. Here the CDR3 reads CASSLQGAHEETQYF. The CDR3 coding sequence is TGCGCCAGCAGCTTGCAAGGGGCCCATGAAGAGACCCAGTACTTC.

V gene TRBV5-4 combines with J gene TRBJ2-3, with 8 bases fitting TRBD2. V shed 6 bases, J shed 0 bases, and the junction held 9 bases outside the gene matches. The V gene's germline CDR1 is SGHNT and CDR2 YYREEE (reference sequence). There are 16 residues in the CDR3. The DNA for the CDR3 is TGTGCCAGCACTACCCTAGCGGGTGCTAGCACAGATACGCAGTATTTT. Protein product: CASTTLAGASTDTQYF.

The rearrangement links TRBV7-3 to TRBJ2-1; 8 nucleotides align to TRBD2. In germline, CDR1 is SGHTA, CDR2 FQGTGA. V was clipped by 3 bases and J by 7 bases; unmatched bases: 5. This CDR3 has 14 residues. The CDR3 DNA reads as TGTGCCAGCAGCTTGGGACTAGGGGATAATGAGCAGTTCTTC. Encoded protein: CASSLGLGDNEQFF.